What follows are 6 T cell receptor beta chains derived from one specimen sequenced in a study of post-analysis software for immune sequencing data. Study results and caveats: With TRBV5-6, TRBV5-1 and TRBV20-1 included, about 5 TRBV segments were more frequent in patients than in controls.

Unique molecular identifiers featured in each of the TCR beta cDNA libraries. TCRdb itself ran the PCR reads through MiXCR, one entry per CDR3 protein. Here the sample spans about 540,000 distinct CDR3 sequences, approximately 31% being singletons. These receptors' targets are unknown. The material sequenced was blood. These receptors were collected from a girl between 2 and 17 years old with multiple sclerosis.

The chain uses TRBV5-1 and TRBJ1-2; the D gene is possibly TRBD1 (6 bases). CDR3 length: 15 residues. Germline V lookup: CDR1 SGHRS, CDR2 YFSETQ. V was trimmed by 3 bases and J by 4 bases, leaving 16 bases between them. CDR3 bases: TGCGCCAGCAGCTCCACCGGGACACCATTCTATGGCTACACCTTC. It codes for CASSSTGTPFYGYTF.

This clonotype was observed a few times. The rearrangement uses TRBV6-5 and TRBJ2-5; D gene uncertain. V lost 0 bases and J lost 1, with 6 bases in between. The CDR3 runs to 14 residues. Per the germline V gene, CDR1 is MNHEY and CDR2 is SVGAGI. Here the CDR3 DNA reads TGTGCCAGCAGTTACTCATGGGGCCAAGAGACCCAGTACTTC. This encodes CASSYSWGQETQYF.

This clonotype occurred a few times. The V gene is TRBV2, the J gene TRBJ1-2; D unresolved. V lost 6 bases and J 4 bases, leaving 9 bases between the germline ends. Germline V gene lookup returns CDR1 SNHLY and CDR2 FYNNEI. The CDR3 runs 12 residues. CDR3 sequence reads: CASRNTLYGYTF. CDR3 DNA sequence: TGTGCCAGCAGGAACACTCTCTATGGCTACACCTTC.

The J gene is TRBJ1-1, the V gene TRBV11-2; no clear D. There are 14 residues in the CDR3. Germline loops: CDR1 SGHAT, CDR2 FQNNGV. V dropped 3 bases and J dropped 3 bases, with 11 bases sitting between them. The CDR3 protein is CASSLTGDHTEAFF. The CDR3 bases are TGTGCCAGCAGCTTGACGGGCGACCACACTGAAGCTTTCTTT.

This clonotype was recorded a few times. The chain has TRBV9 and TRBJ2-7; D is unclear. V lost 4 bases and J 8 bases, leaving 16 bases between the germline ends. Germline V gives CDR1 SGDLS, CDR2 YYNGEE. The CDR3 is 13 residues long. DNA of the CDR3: TGTGCCAGCAGCCCCTCGATTGACAATAAGCAGTACTTC. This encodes CASSPSIDNKQYF.

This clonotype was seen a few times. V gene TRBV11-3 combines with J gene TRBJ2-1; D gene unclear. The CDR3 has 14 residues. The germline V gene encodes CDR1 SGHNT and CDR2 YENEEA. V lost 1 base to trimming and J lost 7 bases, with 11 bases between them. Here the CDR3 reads CASSLAGPANEQFF. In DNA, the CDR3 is TGTGCCAGCAGCTTAGCCGGTCCTGCGAATGAGCAGTTCTTC.